This TCR beta chain was obtained from a study of T cells in Graves' hyperthyroidism and ophthalmopathy. Worth noting for this clonotype: Its antigen is as yet unknown.

Germline V lookup: CDR1 KGHDR, CDR2 SFDVKD. CDR3 length: 16 residues. J was trimmed by 7 bases and V by 1 base; bases with no gene match: 7. The study left out patients who had uncontrolled infection, other autoimmune disease, pregnancy or lactation. In making diagnoses, clinical symptoms, serum thyroxine and TRAb, thyroid ultrasound and orbital computed tomography were all used. Amplification of TCR beta CDR3 regions was performed using RNA transcripts as template. A first-round RT-PCR of the TCR CDR3 used the HTBI primer set. TCRdb re-called the multiplex PCR reads with MiXCR, one entry per CDR3 protein. The table includes around 300,000 distinct CDR3 sequences, more than 11% detected once. Whole-study results and caveats: Blood also showed most of the thyroid clonotypes that were expanded above 0.001.

The gene calls are TRBV24-1 and TRBJ2-1, with 9 nucleotides matching TRBD2. This TCR came from a woman in her 30s with Graves' hyperthyroidism. Sequenced input: blood. Here the CDR3 reads CATSDLGGRARNEQFF. In DNA, the CDR3 is TGTGCCACCAGTGATTTAGGCGGGAGGGCCCGTAATGAGCAGTTCTTC.